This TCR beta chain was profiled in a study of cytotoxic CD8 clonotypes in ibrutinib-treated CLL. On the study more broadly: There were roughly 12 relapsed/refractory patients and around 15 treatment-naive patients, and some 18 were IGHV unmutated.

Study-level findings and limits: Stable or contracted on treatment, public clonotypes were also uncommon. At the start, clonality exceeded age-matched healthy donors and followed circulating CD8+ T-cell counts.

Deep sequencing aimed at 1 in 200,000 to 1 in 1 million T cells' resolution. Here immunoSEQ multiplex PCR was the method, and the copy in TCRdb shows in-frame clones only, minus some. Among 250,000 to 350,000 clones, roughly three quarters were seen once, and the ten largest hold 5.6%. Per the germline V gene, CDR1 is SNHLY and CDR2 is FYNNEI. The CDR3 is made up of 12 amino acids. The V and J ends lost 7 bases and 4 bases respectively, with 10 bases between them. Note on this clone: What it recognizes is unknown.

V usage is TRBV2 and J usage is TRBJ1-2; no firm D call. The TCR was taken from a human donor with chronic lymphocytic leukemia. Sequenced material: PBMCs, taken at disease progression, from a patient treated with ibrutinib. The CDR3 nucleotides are TGTGCCAGCATAGGTGAGGTCTATGGCTACACCTTC. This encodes CASIGEVYGYTF. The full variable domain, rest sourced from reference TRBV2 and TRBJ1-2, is EPEVTQTPSHQVTQMGQEVILRCVPISNHLYFYWYRQILGQKVEFLVSFYNNEISEKSEIFDDQFSVERPDGSNFTLKIRSTKLEDSAMYFCASIGEVYGYTFGSGTRLTVV.